Only a few counts were recorded for the clone carrying this TCR beta chain. Its antigen remains unknown. The sample belongs to a study of T cell responses to AZD1222 COVID-19 vaccine. From germline, CDR1 is MDHEN and CDR2 SYDVKM. The CDR3 is made up of 13 amino acids. V was cut by 4 bases and J by 9 bases, with 13 bases left in between. Only in-frame clones appear in the TCRdb table, and some are missing; sequencing was by immunoSEQ multiplex PCR. The table lists roughly 20,000 clones, 82% of them singletons. Study observations and caveats: In all cases, repertoires were sampled only after the peak T cell response.

The TCR sequence derives from an adult in good health. The chain is built from TRBV28 and TRBJ1-5; a possible D gene is TRBD1 (5 bases). The sample here was peripheral blood, taken on day 0 of AZD1222 vaccination. The CDR3, as DNA: TGTGCCAGCAGTTCGGGGACTCCTTGGCCCCAGCATTTT. It encodes CASSSGTPWPQHF.